This T cell receptor beta chain was documented in a study of brain T cells in children with intractable seizures. With respect to this clone: The antigen is undetermined.

The assay was immunoSEQ multiplex PCR, and TCRdb's table has in-frame clones only and misses some. The sample records about 76,000 clones, roughly 91% being singletons. Patients received at least one anti-epileptic drug before surgery. Notes on the study in general: Absence of clones before surgery may stem from lower sequencing depth.

Between the trimmed V and J ends, which lost 2 bases and 2 bases, there was a span of 10 bases. Germline assignment: CDR1 SGHTA and CDR2 FQGTGA. The CDR3 loop spans 15 amino acids. The sequences come from peripheral blood, collected at surgery. The chain couples TRBV7-3 to TRBJ2-1; TRBD2 is a possible D gene (6 bases). The sequence was collected from a boy less than two years old with tuberous sclerosis and intractable seizures. The DNA for the CDR3 is TGTGCCAGCAGCTTATTGGGACTTCCCTACAATGAGCAGTTCTTC. It specifies CASSLLGLPYNEQFF.